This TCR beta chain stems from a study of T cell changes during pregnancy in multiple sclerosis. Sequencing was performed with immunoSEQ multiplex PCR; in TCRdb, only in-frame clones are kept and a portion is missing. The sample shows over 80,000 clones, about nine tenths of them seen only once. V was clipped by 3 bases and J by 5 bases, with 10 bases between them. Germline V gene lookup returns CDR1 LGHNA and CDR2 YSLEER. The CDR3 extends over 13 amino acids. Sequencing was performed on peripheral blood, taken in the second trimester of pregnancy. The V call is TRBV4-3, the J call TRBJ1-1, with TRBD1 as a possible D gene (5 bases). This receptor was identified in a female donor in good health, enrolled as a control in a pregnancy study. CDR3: CASSHRQRTEAFF. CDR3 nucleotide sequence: TGCGCCAGCAGCCATCGACAGAGGACTGAAGCTTTCTTT.